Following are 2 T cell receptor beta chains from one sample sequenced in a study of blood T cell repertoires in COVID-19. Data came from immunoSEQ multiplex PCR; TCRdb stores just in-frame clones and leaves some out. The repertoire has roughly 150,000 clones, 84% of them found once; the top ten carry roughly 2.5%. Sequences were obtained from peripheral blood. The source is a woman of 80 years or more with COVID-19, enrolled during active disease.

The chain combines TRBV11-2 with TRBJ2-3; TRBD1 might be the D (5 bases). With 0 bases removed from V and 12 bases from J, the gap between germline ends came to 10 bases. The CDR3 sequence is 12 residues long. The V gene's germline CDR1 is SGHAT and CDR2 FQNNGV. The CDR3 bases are TGTGCCAGCAGCTTAGACAGGGTATTCCAGTATTTT. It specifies CASSLDRVFQYF. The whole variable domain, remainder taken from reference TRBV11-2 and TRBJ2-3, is EAGVAQSPRYKIIEKRQSVAFWCNPISGHATLYWYQQILGQGPKLLIQFQNNGVVDDSQLPKDRFSAERLKGVDSTLKIQPAKLEDSAVYLCASSLDRVFQYFGPGTRLTVL.

The CDR3 loop reads CASGTRRGLAGGRGDYEQYF. CDR3 bases: TGCGCCAGCGGGACTAGAAGGGGTTTAGCGGGAGGTAGGGGGGACTACGAGCAGTACTTC. The chain couples TRBV5-1 to TRBJ2-7; TRBD2 matches at 10 bases. This CDR3 spans 20 amino acids. Germline V CDR1 and CDR2: SGHRS, YFSETQ. J gave up 3 bases and V 7 bases, and 25 bases lay outside the gene matches.